The T cell receptor beta chain under discussion was sequenced for a study of neurological immune-mediated disorders. TCRdb re-called the 5' RACE reads with MiXCR, one entry per CDR3 protein. The profile shows tens of thousands of distinct CDR3 sequences, around 3.3% of them singletons. This clonotype was seen at least ten times. This CDR3 is built from 15 residues. Deletions cut 0 bases from V and 2 bases from J, with 8 bases between. This TCR derives from a man between 35 and 55 years old with multiple sclerosis. This sequence joins TRBV12-3 or TRBV12-4 and TRBJ2-1, with D uncertain. The sample taken for sequencing was PBMCs. CDR3: CASSLAVGAYNEQFF. DNA for the CDR3: TGTGCCAGCAGTTTAGCAGTTGGGGCCTACAATGAGCAGTTCTTC.